The TCR beta chain under discussion was sequenced for a study of blood T cells in healthy people across ages. The CDR3 is made up of 14 amino acids. V gave up 5 bases and J gave up 1 base, with 10 bases separating them. CDR1 MNHEY and CDR2 SMNVEV come from the germline V gene (reference sequence). A second roughly 6 to 12 cycle PCR used barcoded and J-beta primers. The yield of each sample was at least 2.5 million CDR3-containing paired-end reads. TCRdb recomputed calls from the 5' RACE reads with MiXCR, one row per CDR3 protein. This sample has around 280,000 distinct CDR3 sequences, with roughly 26% found just once.

The gene calls are TRBV27 and TRBJ2-3; D is undetermined. This receptor was identified in a woman between 65 and 79 years old in good health. The sample comprised blood. CDR3 bases: TGTGCCAGCAGTAACGTAGACCGCACAGATACGCAGTATTTT. Protein: CASSNVDRTDTQYF.